Presented here are 12 T cell receptor beta chains from one specimen sequenced in a study of Graves' ophthalmopathy and Graves' hyperthyroidism. The authors amplified TCR beta CDR3 regions, and they did so from RNA transcripts for repertoire sequencing. After a first-round RT-PCR with HTBI primers, a second-round multiplex PCR was run. TCRdb fed the multiplex PCR reads into MiXCR, producing one record per CDR3 protein. The repertoire consists of 200,000 to 300,000 distinct CDR3 sequences, with around 50% occurring once and the leading ten covering less than 60%. The sequenced material came from peripheral blood. The receptor source for this set is an adult man with Graves' ophthalmopathy.

CDR3 in amino acids: CATSGGGGELFF. The CDR3 DNA is TGTGCCACCAGCGGGGGTGGTGGGGAGCTGTTTTTT. The V gene is TRBV15, the J gene TRBJ2-2; perhaps D is TRBD1 or TRBD2 (5 bases each). CDR1 is LNHNV and CDR2 is YYDKDF in the germline V gene (reference sequence). CDR3 size: 12 residues. Trimming pared 5 bases from V and 8 bases from J, leaving 9 bases between.

This clonotype was seen only a few times. The chain couples TRBV24-1 to TRBJ2-2, with TRBD2 as a possible D gene (6 bases). The V end lost 3 bases, the J end lost 1 base, and 20 bases lay between the germline ends. Germline-derived CDR1 and CDR2 are KGHDR and SFDVKD. The CDR3 is 19 amino acids. The CDR3 region is CATSDQPGRGGRNTGELFF. In nucleotides, the CDR3 is TGTGCCACCAGTGATCAACCAGGGCGGGGAGGAAGGAACACCGGGGAGCTGTTTTTT.

This chain connects TRBV7-9 to TRBJ1-1; D not resolved. Germline V gene sequence: CDR1 SEHNR, CDR2 FQNEAQ (reference sequence). The CDR3 has 14 residues. The V end was cut by 8 bases, the J end by 4 bases, with 17 bases between. This CDR3 reads CASSAGRSSTEAFF. CDR3 coding DNA: TGTGCCAGCTCCGCCGGACGGTCCTCCACTGAAGCTTTCTTT.

This clonotype was detected only a few times. The chain combines TRBV7-9 with TRBJ1-2; D is unresolved. This CDR3 comprises 12 residues. The ends were cut back, 3 bases at V and 8 bases at J, with 10 bases in the middle. CDR1 SEHNR and CDR2 FQNEAQ come from the germline V gene (reference sequence). The CDR3 spells CASSLVGSGYTF. CDR3 nucleotides: TGTGCCAGCAGCTTGGTGGGTAGCGGCTACACCTTC.

This clonotype turned up a few times. This chain uses TRBV13 with TRBJ1-4; D is unresolved. V shed 5 bases and J shed 6 bases, with 10 bases lying between them. The CDR3 length is 13 residues. Germline V CDR1 and CDR2: PRHDT, FYEKMQ (reference sequence). The CDR3 sequence is CASSLLGYEKLFF. The CDR3 DNA reads TGTGCCAGCAGCCTCCTTGGGTATGAAAAACTGTTTTTT.

This clonotype was found a few times. The chain employs TRBV24-1 and TRBJ2-5; the match to TRBD2 covers 16 bases. The germline V gene has CDR1 KGHDR and CDR2 SFDVKD. This CDR3 contains 16 residues. With V trimmed by 8 bases and J by 5 bases, 7 bases remained unmatched. Here the CDR3 reads CATTSGTSGGAETQYF. The CDR3 bases are TGTGCCACCACGTCCGGGACTAGCGGGGGGGCCGAGACCCAGTACTTC.

The rearrangement uses TRBV11-2 and TRBJ2-2; weak D call: TRBD2 (5 bases). The CDR3 length is 11 residues. Germline CDR1 reads SGHAT; CDR2 reads FQNNGV. V lost 7 bases and J 7 bases, leaving 7 bases between the germline ends. The CDR3 spells CASIGGGELFF. The CDR3 DNA reads as TGTGCCAGCATAGGAGGCGGGGAGCTGTTTTTT.

V gene TRBV19 combines with J gene TRBJ1-1; D uncertain. V lost 4 bases and J 5 bases, leaving 5 bases between the germline ends. Looked up from germline, CDR1 is LNHDA and CDR2 is SQIVND (reference sequence). The CDR3 contains 11 residues. The CDR3 loop is CASSTRTEAFF. In DNA, the CDR3 is TGTGCCAGTAGTACAAGGACTGAAGCTTTCTTT.

The sample holds a few counts of this clonotype. V and J are TRBV9 and TRBJ1-4, with 11 bases lining up with TRBD1. Germline V lookup: CDR1 SGDLS, CDR2 YYNGEE. V trimming: 3 bases; J trimming: 8 bases; junction bases outside the gene matches: 9. The length of the CDR3 is 16 residues. As DNA, the CDR3 is TGTGCCAGCAGCGCCGGTGGGGGACAGGGGGACGAAAAACTGTTTTTT. Translating gives CASSAGGGQGDEKLFF.

A word on this clonotype: Mismatch with germline at one junction end may stem from a read error. The genes are TRBV29-1 and TRBJ2-2; D perhaps matches TRBD2 (6 bases). Germline V gene lookup returns CDR1 SQVTM and CDR2 ANQGSEA. There are 12 residues in the CDR3. CDR3 sequence: CSVAGGLGGLFF. CDR3 nucleotides: TGCAGCGTTGCGGGCGGACTCGGGGGGCTGTTTTTT.

The chain employs TRBV24-1 and TRBJ1-5; D is undetermined. V gave up 6 bases and J gave up 2 bases, with 7 bases separating them. The germline gives CDR1 KGHDR, CDR2 SFDVKD. The CDR3 spans 13 residues. The CDR3 sequence is CATSLWGNQPQHF. CDR3 bases: TGTGCCACCAGTCTCTGGGGCAATCAGCCCCAGCATTTT.

This clonotype was picked up a small number of times. V usage is TRBV15 and J usage is TRBJ2-5; 8 nucleotides align to TRBD2. The CDR3 covers 16 residues. The junction had 9 bases not matched to a gene; V was cut back by 1 base and J by 5 bases. Per germline, CDR1 LNHNV and CDR2 YYDKDF (reference sequence). For the CDR3, the DNA is TGTGCCACCAGCAGAGGTTATGGGACTAGTGGTGAGACCCAGTACTTC. It yields the protein CATSRGYGTSGETQYF.